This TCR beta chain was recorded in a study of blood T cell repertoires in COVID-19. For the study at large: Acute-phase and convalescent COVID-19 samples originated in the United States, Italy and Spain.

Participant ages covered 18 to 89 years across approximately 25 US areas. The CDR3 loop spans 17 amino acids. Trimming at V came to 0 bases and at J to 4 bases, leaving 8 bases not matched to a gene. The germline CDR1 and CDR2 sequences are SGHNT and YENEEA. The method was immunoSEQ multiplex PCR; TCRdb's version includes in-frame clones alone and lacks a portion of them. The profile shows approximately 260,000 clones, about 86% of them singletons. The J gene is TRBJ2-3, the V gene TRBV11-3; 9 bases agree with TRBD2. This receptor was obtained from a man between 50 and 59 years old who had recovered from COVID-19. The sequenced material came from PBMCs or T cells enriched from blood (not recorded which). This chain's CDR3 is CASSLESLAGRSDTQYF. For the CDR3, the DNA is TGTGCCAGCAGCTTAGAGTCTCTAGCGGGAAGGTCAGATACGCAGTATTTT. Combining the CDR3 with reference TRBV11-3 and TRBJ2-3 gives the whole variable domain EAGVVQSPRYKIIEKKQPVAFWCNPISGHNTLYWYLQNLGQGPELLIRYENEEAVDDSQLPKDRFSAERLKGVDSTLKIQPAELGDSAVYLCASSLESLAGRSDTQYFGPGTRLTVL.